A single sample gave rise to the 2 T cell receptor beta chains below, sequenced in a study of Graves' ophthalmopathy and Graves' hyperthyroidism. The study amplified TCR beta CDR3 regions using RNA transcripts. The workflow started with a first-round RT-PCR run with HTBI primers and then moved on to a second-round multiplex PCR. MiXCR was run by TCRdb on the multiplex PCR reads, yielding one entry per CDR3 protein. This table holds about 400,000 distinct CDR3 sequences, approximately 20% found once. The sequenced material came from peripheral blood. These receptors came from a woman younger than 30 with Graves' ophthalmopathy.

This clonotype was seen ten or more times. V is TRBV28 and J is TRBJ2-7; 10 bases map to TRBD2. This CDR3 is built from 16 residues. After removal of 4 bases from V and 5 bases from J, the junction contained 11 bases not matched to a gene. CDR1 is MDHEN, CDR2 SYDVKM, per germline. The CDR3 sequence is CASSSVGLAGDNEQYF. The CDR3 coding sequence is TGTGCCAGCAGTTCCGTGGGCCTAGCGGGAGACAACGAGCAGTACTTC.

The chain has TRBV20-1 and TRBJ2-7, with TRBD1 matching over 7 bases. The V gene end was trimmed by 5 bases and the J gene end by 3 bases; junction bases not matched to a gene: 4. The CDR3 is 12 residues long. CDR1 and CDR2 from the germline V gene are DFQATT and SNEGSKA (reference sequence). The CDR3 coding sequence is TGCAGTGCTCCCGGGACAGTCTACGAGCAGTACTTC. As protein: CSAPGTVYEQYF.